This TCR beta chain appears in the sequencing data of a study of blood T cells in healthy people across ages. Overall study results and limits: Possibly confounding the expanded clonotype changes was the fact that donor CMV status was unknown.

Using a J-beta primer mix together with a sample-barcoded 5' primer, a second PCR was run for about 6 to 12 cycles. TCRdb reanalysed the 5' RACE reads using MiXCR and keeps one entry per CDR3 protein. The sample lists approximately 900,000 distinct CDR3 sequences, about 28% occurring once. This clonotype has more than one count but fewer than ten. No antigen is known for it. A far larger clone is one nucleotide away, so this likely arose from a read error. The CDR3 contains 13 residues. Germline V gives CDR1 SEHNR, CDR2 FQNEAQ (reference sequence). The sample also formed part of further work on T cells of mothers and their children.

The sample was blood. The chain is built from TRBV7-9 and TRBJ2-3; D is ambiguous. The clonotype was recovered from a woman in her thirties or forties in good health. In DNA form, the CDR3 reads TGTGCCAGCAACTTAGTGTCAACAGATACGCAGTATTTT. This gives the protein CASNLVSTDTQYF.